These T cell receptor beta chains were read from a single sample in a study of T cell repertoires in cytomegalovirus infection. One entry per CDR3 protein, called by TCRdb with MiXCR from the reads. Of roughly 920,000 distinct CDR3 sequences in the sample, approximately 30% were seen once. Their antigens remain unidentified. The specimen was cultured CD8+ T cells from PBMCs, collected from culture after CMV antigen stimulation. These receptors came from a human donor in good health (CMV status not recorded). Some clones in this sample may be carry-over from other donors' samples. The CDR3 runs from the conserved cysteine through the conserved F or W. The order of the fields is V gene, J gene, clone size, D gene, CDR3 DNA, CDR3 protein. D genes are given only for firm matches. Size values are once, few and many counts, or a class for expanded clones, and some rows have none.

TRBV6-1	TRBJ2-1	-	TRBD2	TGTGCCAGCAGTGAAGCCCCTGGGTTTCGGCGGGGGGGCAACAATGAGCAGTTCTTC	CASSEAPGFRRGGNNEQFF
TRBV7-6	TRBJ2-3	few	-	TGTGCCAGCATCATGGGGGTCACAGATACGCAGTATTTT	CASIMGVTDTQYF
TRBV27	TRBJ1-4	-	TRBD1	TGTGCCAGCAGGACCATCGGGACAGGGAATGAAAAACTGTTTTTT	CASRTIGTGNEKLFF
TRBV10-3	TRBJ2-6	few	-	TGTGCCATCAGTGAGTGGCACGACTCTGGGGCCAACGTCCTGACTTTC	CAISEWHDSGANVLTF
TRBV19	TRBJ2-6	-	-	TGTGCCAGTAGTCTCTATCTCAGGGTTTCTGGGGCCAACGTCCTGACTTTC	CASSLYLRVSGANVLTF
TRBV20-1	TRBJ1-4	-	-	TGCAGTGCTCGCCACGGGACGGATAATGAAAAACTGTTTTTT	CSARHGTDNEKLFF
TRBV10-3	TRBJ2-1	-	TRBD1	TGTGCCATCAGTGAGCCCGGGACAGGGGCCTACAATGAGCAGTTCTTC	CAISEPGTGAYNEQFF
TRBV7-6	TRBJ1-4	few	-	TGTGCCAGCAGCTCCCCAGGGAGTTATGAAAAACTGTTTTTT	CASSSPGSYEKLFF
TRBV5-6	TRBJ2-2	few	TRBD2	TGTGCCAGCAGCTTGGCGGGACTAGCGAGGAACACCGGGGAGCTGTTTTTT	CASSLAGLARNTGELFF
TRBV6-1	TRBJ2-3	few	-	TGTGCCAGCAGGAGGGTAGCGCCTTATTCTAGCACAGATACGCAGTATTTT	CASRRVAPYSSTDTQYF
TRBV20-1	TRBJ2-7	once	-	TGCAGTGCGTCAGGGGGGGCAAACTACGAGCAGTACTTC	CSASGGANYEQYF
TRBV4-1	TRBJ1-2	few	-	TGCGCCAGCAGCCAAGATGGGGGGGGCGGCTACACCTTC	CASSQDGGGGYTF